This T cell receptor beta chain appears in the sequencing data of a study of control samples from healthy donors and cancer patients. Trimming took off 8 bases at V and 0 bases at J, with 12 bases between the two ends. This CDR3 has 14 amino acids. The germline V gene encodes CDR1 SGHNT and CDR2 YENEEA. The table came from immunoSEQ multiplex PCR; TCRdb's copy has only in-frame clones and leaves some out. The data contain approximately 87,000 clones, approximately 90% of them singletons. The sample taken for sequencing was blood. The rearrangement uses TRBV11-3 and TRBJ2-3, with D perhaps matching TRBD2 (6 bases). This receptor was identified in a woman in her forties or fifties in good health. The DNA for the CDR3 is TGTGCCAGCTCCCGGGACTCCAGCACAGATACGCAGTATTTT. This sequence encodes CASSRDSSTDTQYF.